Here is one TCR beta chain with its context. What it binds is unknown. A junction boundary mismatches the germline segment, possibly from a read error. This beta chain lies outside the target of a library built for alpha chains; its clone size means little. Amplification of TCR alpha and beta CDR3 regions from RNA used iRepertoire nested multiplex PCR. TCRdb used MiXCR to reprocess the multiplex PCR reads, holding one entry per CDR3 protein. This table holds under 4,000 distinct CDR3 sequences, 70% to 90% found once. These data originate in a study of glioma-infiltrating T cells. Findings and caveats of the study: CDR3 overlap between tissue and blood was very small.

Germline CDR1 reads SGHTA; CDR2 reads FQGNSA. The CDR3 extends over 14 amino acids. The sequenced sample consisted of glioma tissue, nonneoplastic brain tissue, or PBMCs (not recorded which). The chain recombines TRBV7-2 with TRBJ1-3, with a weak D call TRBD1 (5 bases). This TCR was recovered from a human donor with low-grade glioma or glioblastoma, undergoing nonglioma brain surgery, or in good health (not recorded which). The CDR3 coding sequence is TGTGCCAGCAGCTTAGCAGGGGCTGGAAGCACCATATATTTT. This translates into CASSLAGAGSTIYF.